This T cell receptor beta chain is drawn from a study of beta chain features in type 1 diabetes. cDNA synthesis used the whole RNA isolate, giving expressed TCRB sequences. The assay was immunoSEQ multiplex PCR, and TCRdb's table has in-frame clones only and misses some. The sample contains about 360,000 clones, roughly 12% of which appear only once. Trimming removed 2 bases at V and 1 base at J, with 5 bases between. Germline V lookup: CDR1 SEHNR, CDR2 FQNEAQ (reference sequence). The CDR3 length is 13 residues. Cell sorting via CD45RO/CCR7/CD25/CD127/CD95/CD27 was performed to obtain CD4+ naive, central memory, regulatory and stem cell-like memory cells. A note on this clone: This CDR3 is also generated by other DNA sequences in the sample.

This sequence joins TRBV7-9 and TRBJ1-1, with unresolved D. The source material was naive CD4+ T cells from blood. The receptor was isolated from a young man in good health. This CDR3 is CASSLQENTEAFF. CDR3 sequence (DNA): TGTGCCAGCAGCTTACAGGAGAACACTGAAGCTTTCTTT.